The clone carrying this T cell receptor beta chain was recorded many times. This sample was taken from a study of T-cell reconstitution after alpha-beta-depleted transplantation in children. TCRbeta library preparation incorporated unique molecular identifiers. TCRdb re-called the PCR reads with MiXCR, one entry per CDR3 protein. Among some 240,000 distinct CDR3 sequences listed, more than 10% were seen once. The source material was PBMCs from the stem cell graft donor, sampled from the stem cell graft. The TCR originated in a human donor who donated a stem cell graft to a child with acute lymphoblastic leukemia.

CDR3 sequence: CASSTENTGELFF. CDR3 coding DNA: TGTGCCAGTAGTACCGAAAACACCGGGGAGCTGTTTTTT. This chain joins TRBV19 and TRBJ2-2; D gene ambiguous. The CDR3 is made up of 13 amino acids. Trimming removed 4 bases from V and 2 bases from J, with 5 bases in between. CDR1 and CDR2 (germline): LNHDA, SQIVND (reference sequence).